This TCR beta chain is from a study of radiation and T cells in renal cell carcinoma. Study at large: Nephrectomy followed 15 Gy stereotactic body radiation by 4 weeks. Study conclusions and caveats: Baseline intratumoral clonotype presence is unknown without pretreatment biopsies. In blood, top tumor clones expanded by 2 weeks, shrinking by 4.

To note about this clone: Antigen specificity is unknown.

Per the germline V gene, CDR1 is SNHLY and CDR2 is FYNNEI. V shed 6 bases, J shed 9 bases, and the junction held 7 bases outside the gene matches. The CDR3 runs to 15 residues. The time point: blood 2 weeks post-SBRT. Treatment described: 15 Gy SBRT to primary tumor, nephrectomy 4 weeks later. Clear cell pathology was present in this patient's renal cell carcinoma. Assay used: immunoSEQ multiplex PCR; TCRdb lists only in-frame clones, some missing. The sample yields more than 95,000 clones, about four fifths seen once. The clonotype originates from a man in his forties or fifties with renal cell carcinoma. This sample comprised blood, obtained from a patient whose treatment included radiotherapy and nephrectomy. The gene calls are TRBV2 and TRBJ2-1; 14 positions match TRBD2. The chain's CDR3 is CASSAGLAGVGEQFF. In DNA form, the CDR3 reads TGTGCCAGCAGCGCGGGACTAGCGGGAGTTGGTGAGCAGTTCTTC.